What follows describes a single T cell receptor (beta chain). The data were taken from a study of ipilimumab plus nivolumab after autologous stem cell transplantation. Study-wide background: A median of about 8 nivolumab and 4 or 5 ipilimumab doses were given.

Checkpoint therapy with ipilimumab 1 mg/kg began 14 to 28 days after transplant. Dosing: nivolumab 3 mg/kg IV, weeks 1, 4, 7, 10, then every two weeks to week 26. Germline loops: CDR1 SGHNT, CDR2 YENEEA. This CDR3 is built from 16 residues. The J segment lost 2 bases and the V segment lost 1 base, leaving 5 bases of the junction unmatched. Method: immunoSEQ multiplex PCR; TCRdb's copy keeps in-frame clones and lacks some. In the table there are some 44,000 clones, about 88% of which are singletons. The source is a male donor with multiple myeloma. This material consisted of PBMCs, taken in a trial of ipilimumab plus nivolumab as post-transplant consolidation. The rearrangement links TRBV11-3 to TRBJ1-1, with TRBD1 identical over 9 bases. The CDR3 sequence is CASSLGQGDVNTEAFF. The CDR3 DNA is TGTGCCAGCAGCTTAGGACAGGGGGATGTTAACACTGAAGCTTTCTTT.